The T cell receptor beta chain described here comes from a study of cytomegalovirus exposure and HLA in healthy donors. General study results and limits: Cytomegalovirus status was reportedly diagnosed by the classifier with high specificity and sensitivity. Within an earlier analysis, most TCR beta V segments proved productive either about 90% or about 30% of the time. Highly shared variants forming one cluster were likely a sequencing artifact. In vitro assays verified that three CMV-associated chains recognized CMV antigens specifically.

In the PCR, 60 Vbeta and 13 Jbeta primers were used. Sequencing was performed with immunoSEQ multiplex PCR; in TCRdb, only in-frame clones are kept and a portion is missing. The table lists some 200,000 clones, 65% to 80% of them singletons. This clone was counted a single time. As yet, its antigen is unknown. Germline loops: CDR1 MNHEY, CDR2 SVGAGI. V was pared by 6 bases and J by 0 bases, with 9 bases between. This CDR3 has 15 amino acids. The chain couples TRBV6-5 to TRBJ2-6; the D gene is possibly TRBD1 (5 bases). What was sequenced was PBMCs. This receptor was taken from a girl aged 2 to 9 in good health and CMV-seronegative. The CDR3 spells CASRPTGSGANVLTF. CDR3 DNA sequence: TGTGCCAGCAGGCCTACAGGCTCTGGGGCCAACGTCCTGACTTTC.